The 22 T cell receptor beta chains below were found in one sample sequenced in a study of T cells in tuberculosis. Cells were sorted from thawed PBMC rested overnight and stained with GMM-loaded CD1B tetramer, viability dye and anti-CD3. C32 glucose monomycolate from Rhodococcus equi was loaded onto the CD1B tetramers. Some clones are missing from TCRdb's copy, which holds only in-frame ones; the method was immunoSEQ multiplex PCR. The sample holds tens of thousands of clones; around 90% are singletons and the top ten take approximately 2%. Specimen: CD1b-GMM tetramer-negative cells sorted from PBMCs. Receptor source: an adult woman with latent tuberculosis.

Only a few counts were recorded for this clone. The chain recombines TRBV18 with TRBJ2-7, with 10 bases matching TRBD1. CDR1 and CDR2 (germline): KGHSH, LQKENI. CDR3 length equals 16 residues. V lost 4 bases to trimming and J lost 3 bases; unmatched junction nucleotides: 9. In nucleotides, the CDR3 is TGTGCCAGCTCACAAACCGGGACAGGGGTCGGCTACGAGCAGTACGTC. It translates to CASSQTGTGVGYEQYV.

This chain joins TRBV9 and TRBJ2-5, with 9 bases lining up with TRBD2. Trimming cost V 0 bases and J 5 bases; bases outside gene matches: 8. In germline, CDR1 is SGDLS, CDR2 YYNGEE. The CDR3 runs 16 residues. CDR3 region: CASSVGSSGVGETQYF. The DNA for the CDR3 is TGTGCCAGCAGCGTAGGTTCTAGCGGGGTAGGGGAGACCCAGTACTTC.

The chain combines TRBV5-6 with TRBJ2-1; D is possibly TRBD2 (7 bases). CDR1 is SGHDT, CDR2 YYEEEE, per germline. The CDR3 length is 15 residues. Trimming took off 4 bases at V and 6 bases at J, with 17 bases between the two ends. CDR3 nucleotide sequence: TGTGCCAGCAGCCCCCTCCAGAGGGGGGGCAATGAGCAGTTCTTC. It encodes CASSPLQRGGNEQFF.

The chain has TRBV5-6 and TRBJ1-5; no reliable D call. The V gene's germline CDR1 is SGHDT and CDR2 YYEEEE. This CDR3 contains 13 residues. With 0 bases removed from V and 6 bases from J, the gap between germline ends came to 7 bases. The CDR3 DNA sequence: TGTGCCAGCAGCTTGGGACAAGGTCAGCCCCAGCATTTT. Amino acids: CASSLGQGQPQHF.

This clone has only one observation. J is TRBJ2-3 and V is TRBV6-1, with TRBD2 identical over 11 bases. The CDR3 runs to 15 residues. The germline gives CDR1 MNHNS, CDR2 SASEGT. V lost 6 bases to trimming and J lost 5 bases; unmatched junction nucleotides: 7. The CDR3 DNA reads as TGTGCCAGCAGCCTTAGCGGGGGGGCCGGAGATACGCAGTATTTT. This codes for CASSLSGGAGDTQYF.

This clone has only one observation. V usage is TRBV7-3 and J usage is TRBJ2-3; perhaps TRBD1 as D (7 bases). Trimming left V 2 bases short and J 4 bases short, with 10 bases between. Germline CDR1 is SGHTA and CDR2 is FQGTGA. The CDR3 is 14 residues long. The CDR3 loop is CASSLQGGADTQYF. The CDR3 nucleotides read TGTGCCAGCAGCTTACAGGGGGGCGCAGATACGCAGTATTTT.

The chain has TRBV11-2 and TRBJ2-1; TRBD1 aligns across 12 bases. CDR1 is SGHAT, CDR2 FQNNGV, per germline. CDR3 size: 16 residues. J lost 8 bases, V lost 3 bases, and 8 bases had no gene match. In nucleotides, the CDR3 is TGTGCCAGCAGCTTTAAAGGGGGACAGGGGGCAGATGAGCAGTTCTTC. This sequence encodes CASSFKGGQGADEQFF.

V is TRBV13 and J is TRBJ2-1; 12 positions agree with TRBD2. Trimming cost V 0 bases and J 6 bases; bases outside gene matches: 6. CDR1 is PRHDT and CDR2 is FYEKMQ in the germline V gene (reference sequence). The CDR3 consists of 17 residues. CDR3 DNA sequence: TGTGCCAGCAGCTTAGGGGCCCTAGCGGGGGGGATCAATGAGCAGTTCTTC. Translated, it gives CASSLGALAGGINEQFF.

This chain connects TRBV27 to TRBJ1-5, with D perhaps matching TRBD1 (6 bases). CDR1 is MNHEY and CDR2 is SMNVEV in the germline V gene (reference sequence). The CDR3 is 18 amino acids. Deletions cut 0 bases from V and 0 bases from J, with 15 bases between. CDR3 DNA: TGTGCCAGCAGTTTATCCCGAGGGGGGGGAAATAGCAATCAGCCCCAGCATTTT. This codes for CASSLSRGGGNSNQPQHF.

This clone has more than one count but fewer than ten. V and J are TRBV10-1 and TRBJ1-3; TRBD1 aligns across 8 bases. This CDR3 comprises 16 residues. The germline gives CDR1 WNHNN, CDR2 SYGVQD (reference sequence). With V trimmed by 7 bases and J by 3 bases, 11 bases remained unmatched. The CDR3 sequence is CASNTGQGRGGNTIYF. Written as DNA, the CDR3 is TGCGCCAGCAACACCGGACAGGGAAGAGGTGGAAACACCATATATTTT.

The J gene is TRBJ2-1, the V gene TRBV19; 10 bases are a match to TRBD2. The CDR3 runs to 16 residues. V shed 2 bases and J 9 bases; nucleotides not matched to a gene: 10. The germline V gene has CDR1 LNHDA and CDR2 SQIVND (reference sequence). Written as DNA, the CDR3 is TGTGCCAGTAGTATACTCCCTAGCGGGGGATTCGGTGAGCAGTTCTTC. It yields the protein CASSILPSGGFGEQFF.

The rearrangement links TRBV7-2 to TRBJ2-3; D possibly corresponds to TRBD2 (6 bases). CDR1 and CDR2 (germline): SGHTA, FQGNSA. CDR3 length equals 16 residues. V was shortened by 5 bases and J by 0 bases, with 15 bases between the two germline ends. DNA for the CDR3: TGTGCCAGCAGCCCAATCGGCGGGGTGAGCACAGATACGCAGTATTTT. This encodes CASSPIGGVSTDTQYF.

This sequence joins TRBV6-1 and TRBJ1-6; D not resolved. The V gene lost 1 base and the J gene lost 9 bases, with 10 bases spanning the gap. The germline CDR1 and CDR2 sequences are MNHNS and SASEGT. There are 14 residues in the CDR3. The CDR3, as DNA: TGTGCCAGCAGTGAAGGACAACGGGGTTCACCCCTCCACTTT. Translation: CASSEGQRGSPLHF.

V gene TRBV27 combines with J gene TRBJ2-2; 7 nucleotides align to TRBD1. The CDR3 covers 15 residues. V was pared by 6 bases and J by 6 bases, with 10 bases of the junction left unmatched. Germline V gene data show CDR1 as MNHEY and CDR2 as SMNVEV (reference sequence). CDR3 sequence (DNA): TGTGCCAGCAGCCAGACAGGGCTTCAGGCCGGGGAGCTGTTTTTT. This gives the protein CASSQTGLQAGELFF.

The J gene is TRBJ1-1, the V gene TRBV4-1; 8 nucleotides align to TRBD1. There are 17 residues in the CDR3. CDR1 is MGHRA and CDR2 is YSYEKL in the germline V gene. Trimming cost V 1 base and J 2 bases; bases outside gene matches: 9. CDR3 amino acids: CASSQGLFGQGNTEAFF. The CDR3 DNA follows: TGCGCCAGCAGCCAAGGATTATTTGGACAGGGTAACACTGAAGCTTTCTTT.

The chain carries TRBV2 and TRBJ1-1; D remains unclear. The CDR3 runs 11 residues. Germline V gene data show CDR1 as SNHLY and CDR2 as FYNNEI. The V end was cut by 7 bases, the J end by 5 bases, with 8 bases between. CDR3 loop: CASNSVTEAFF. The CDR3, as DNA: TGTGCCAGCAATTCGGTGACTGAAGCTTTCTTT.

The CDR3 DNA reads as TGTGCCAGCAGCCAAGATCTAGGGACAGCTAACTATGGCTACACCTTC. It specifies CASSQDLGTANYGYTF. The chain links TRBV4-2 to TRBJ1-2, with 7 bases that match TRBD1. The CDR3 runs to 16 residues. Germline CDR1 reads LGHNA; CDR2 reads YNFKEQ. V shed 0 bases, J shed 0 bases, and the junction held 4 bases outside the gene matches.

This sequence joins TRBV6-1 and TRBJ1-3, with D maybe TRBD1 (5 bases). The germline gives CDR1 MNHNS, CDR2 SASEGT. The CDR3 spans 17 residues. The V gene lost 1 base and the J gene lost 4 bases, with 17 bases spanning the gap. The CDR3 nucleotides are TGTGCCAGCAGTGAAGTGATATGGGGCTTCGGCGGAAACACCATATATTTT. Encoded protein: CASSEVIWGFGGNTIYF.

The chain is built from TRBV18 and TRBJ2-7, with D maybe TRBD1 (5 bases). Trimming removed 2 bases from V and 2 bases from J, with 10 bases in between. CDR3 length: 14 amino acids. CDR1 and CDR2 (germline): KGHSH, LQKENI. The CDR3 DNA sequence: TGTGCCAGCTCACCAAAACAGGATACCTACGAGCAGTACTTC. Its translation: CASSPKQDTYEQYF.

This clone was seen only once. The chain uses TRBV10-3 and TRBJ2-3; 10 bases map to TRBD1. From germline, CDR1 is ENHRY and CDR2 SYGVKD. The CDR3 length is 14 residues. Trimming removed 11 bases from V and 6 bases from J; junction bases left unmatched: 11. CDR3 bases: TGTGCCTCGCGCGCGGGACAGGGGACTGATACGCAGTATTTT. This encodes CASRAGQGTDTQYF.

This sequence joins TRBV19 and TRBJ1-6; 8 bases agree with TRBD1. The V segment lost 5 bases and the J segment 0 bases; nucleotides outside the gene matches: 9. The CDR3 covers 18 residues. Germline V gene sequence: CDR1 LNHDA, CDR2 SQIVND (reference sequence). Here the CDR3 DNA reads TGTGCCAGTAGTGATGGGACAGGCCGGAGCTCCTATAATTCACCCCTCCACTTT. Translating it yields CASSDGTGRSSYNSPLHF.

The chain employs TRBV9 and TRBJ1-2, with D tentatively TRBD1 (6 bases). This CDR3 has 13 residues. V was cut by 3 bases and J by 8 bases, with 14 bases left in between. Germline V gene sequence: CDR1 SGDLS, CDR2 YYNGEE. The CDR3 DNA sequence: TGTGCCAGCAGCGCCGACAGGTCTGACGGCTACACCTTC. The encoded protein is CASSADRSDGYTF.